This T cell receptor (beta chain) was identified during a study of blood T cell repertoires in COVID-19. In germline, CDR1 is SGHTA, CDR2 FQGNSA. With V trimmed by 4 bases and J by 9 bases, 11 bases remained unmatched. The CDR3 is 15 residues long. Method: immunoSEQ multiplex PCR; TCRdb's copy keeps in-frame clones and lacks some. The sample has over 200,000 clones; 84% are singletons. This clonotype was obtained from a man in his fifties or sixties who had recovered from COVID-19. Material: PBMCs or T cells enriched from blood (not recorded which). The rearrangement joins TRBV7-2 to TRBJ2-7, with 11 bases identical to TRBD1. The CDR3 nucleotides read TGTGCCAGCAGCTCGGACAGGGGGCGAGATAGGTGGCAGTACTTC. Its protein is CASSSDRGRDRWQYF.